This TCR beta chain was sequenced for a study of blood T cell repertoires in COVID-19. Background on the study: PBMCs, B-cell-depleted T cells, or T cells were the source of the cDNA or gDNA that made up the material.

V gave up 5 bases and J gave up 9 bases, with 10 bases separating them. In germline, CDR1 is MDHEN, CDR2 SYDVKM. The CDR3 totals 11 residues. Clones were sequenced by immunoSEQ multiplex PCR, and TCRdb holds only the in-frame ones, with some missing. The sample shows over 200,000 clones, almost 90% of them seen only once. The genes are TRBV28 and TRBJ1-1; TRBD1 might be the D (5 bases). The sample comprised peripheral blood. This TCR came from a woman in her sixties with acute or convalescent COVID-19. CDR3 DNA sequence: TGTGCCAGCAGTCTTGACAGCCAAGCTTTCTTT. It encodes CASSLDSQAFF. The complete variable domain, with remaining parts taken from reference TRBV28 and TRBJ1-1, reads DVKVTQSSRYLVKRTGEKVFLECVQDMDHENMFWYRQDPGLGLRLIYFSYDVKMKEKGDIPEGYSVSREKKERFSLILESASTNQTSMYLCASSLDSQAFFGQGTRLTVV.